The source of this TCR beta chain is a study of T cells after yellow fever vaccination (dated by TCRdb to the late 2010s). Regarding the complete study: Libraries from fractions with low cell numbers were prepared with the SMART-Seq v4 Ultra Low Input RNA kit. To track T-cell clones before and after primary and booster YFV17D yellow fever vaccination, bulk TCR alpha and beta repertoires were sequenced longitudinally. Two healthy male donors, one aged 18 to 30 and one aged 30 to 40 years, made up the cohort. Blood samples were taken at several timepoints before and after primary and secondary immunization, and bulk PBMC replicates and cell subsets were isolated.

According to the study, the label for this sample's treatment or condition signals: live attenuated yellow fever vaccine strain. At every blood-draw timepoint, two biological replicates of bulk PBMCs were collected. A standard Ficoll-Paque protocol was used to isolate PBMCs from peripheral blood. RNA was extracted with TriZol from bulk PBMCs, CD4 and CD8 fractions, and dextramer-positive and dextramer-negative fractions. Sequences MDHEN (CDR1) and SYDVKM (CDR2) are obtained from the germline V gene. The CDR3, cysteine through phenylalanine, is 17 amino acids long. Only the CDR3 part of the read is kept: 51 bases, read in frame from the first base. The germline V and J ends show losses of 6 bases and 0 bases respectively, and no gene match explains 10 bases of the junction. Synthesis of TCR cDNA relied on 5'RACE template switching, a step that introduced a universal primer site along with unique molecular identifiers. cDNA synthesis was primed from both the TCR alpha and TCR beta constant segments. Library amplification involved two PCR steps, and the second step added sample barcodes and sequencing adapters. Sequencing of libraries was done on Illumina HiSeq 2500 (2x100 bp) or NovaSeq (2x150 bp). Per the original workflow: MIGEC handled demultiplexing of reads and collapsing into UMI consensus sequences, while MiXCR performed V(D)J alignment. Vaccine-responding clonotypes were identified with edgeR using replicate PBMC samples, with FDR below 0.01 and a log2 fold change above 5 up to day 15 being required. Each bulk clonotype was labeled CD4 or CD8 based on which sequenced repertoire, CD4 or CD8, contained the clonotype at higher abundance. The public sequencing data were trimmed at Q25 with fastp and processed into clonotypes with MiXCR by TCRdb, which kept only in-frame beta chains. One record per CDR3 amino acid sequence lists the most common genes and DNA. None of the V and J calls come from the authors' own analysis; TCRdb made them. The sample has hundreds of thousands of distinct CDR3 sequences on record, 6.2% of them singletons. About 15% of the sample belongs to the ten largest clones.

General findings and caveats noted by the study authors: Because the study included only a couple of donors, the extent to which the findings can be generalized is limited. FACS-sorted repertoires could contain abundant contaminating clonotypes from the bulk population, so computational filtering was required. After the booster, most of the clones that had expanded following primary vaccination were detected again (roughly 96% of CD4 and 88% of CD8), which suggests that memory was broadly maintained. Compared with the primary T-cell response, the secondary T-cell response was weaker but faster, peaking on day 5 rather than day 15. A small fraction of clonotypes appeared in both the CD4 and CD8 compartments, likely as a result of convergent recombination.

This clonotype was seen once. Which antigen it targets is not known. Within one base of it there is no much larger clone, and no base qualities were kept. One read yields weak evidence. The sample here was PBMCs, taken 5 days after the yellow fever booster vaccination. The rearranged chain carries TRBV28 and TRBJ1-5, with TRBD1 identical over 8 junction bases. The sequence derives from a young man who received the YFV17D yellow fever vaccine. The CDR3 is CASRRTGIYYSNQPQHF. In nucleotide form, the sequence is TGTGCCAGCAGACGGACAGGGATATATTATAGCAATCAGCCCCAGCATTTT.